Shown below are 10 T cell receptor beta chains from a single sample sequenced in a study of stem cell transplantation in POMP-related autoinflammatory disease. Assay: immunoSEQ multiplex PCR; the TCRdb copy retains only in-frame clones and omits some. The data hold around 9,000 clones, with about 88% observed a single time. This material consisted of CD8+ T cells from PBMCs, taken after stem cell transplantation. Receptor source: a human patient with POMP-related autoinflammation and immune dysregulation (PRAID). These T cells may partly come from the graft donor.

This sequence joins TRBV29-1 and TRBJ1-2; TRBD1 might be the D (6 bases). The CDR3 consists of 15 residues. V lost 6 bases and J lost 5, with 22 bases in between. Germline assignment: CDR1 SQVTM and CDR2 ANQGSEA. DNA for the CDR3: TGCAGCGTCCCGTTCGTCGGGGGGCGCTGGTATGGCTACACCTTC. It encodes CSVPFVGGRWYGYTF.

V gene TRBV2 combines with J gene TRBJ1-5; D might be TRBD1 (6 bases). The CDR3 covers 13 residues. V dropped 6 bases and J dropped 0 bases, with 6 bases sitting between them. In germline, CDR1 is SNHLY, CDR2 FYNNEI. The CDR3 loop reads CASRQGSNQPQHF. The CDR3 nucleotides are TGTGCCAGCAGACAGGGTAGCAATCAGCCCCAGCATTTT.

V gene TRBV27 combines with J gene TRBJ2-2; D remains unclear. The germline V gene has CDR1 MNHEY and CDR2 SMNVEV (reference sequence). The CDR3 covers 12 residues. The V end lost 5 bases, the J end lost 2 bases, and 3 bases lay between the germline ends. This CDR3 reads CASSSNTGELFF. In DNA form, the CDR3 reads TGTGCCAGCAGTAGCAACACCGGGGAGCTGTTTTTT.

The chain has TRBV28 and TRBJ1-4; maybe TRBD1 (6 bases). The germline V and J ends were trimmed by 6 bases and 4 bases, with 15 bases remaining between them. This CDR3 contains 15 residues. Germline values: CDR1 MDHEN, CDR2 SYDVKM. CDR3 amino acids: CASRPTGSGNEKLFF. CDR3 bases: TGTGCCAGCAGGCCAACAGGGAGTGGTAATGAAAAACTGTTTTTT.

This chain joins TRBV27 and TRBJ2-7; TRBD1 matches 10 bases. From germline, CDR1 is MNHEY and CDR2 SMNVEV (reference sequence). CDR3 length equals 15 residues. V was pared by 6 bases and J by 3 bases, with 8 bases of the junction left unmatched. CDR3 DNA: TGTGCCAGCAGCACCTGGGACAGGGGTGTCTACGAGCAGTACTTC. This gives the protein CASSTWDRGVYEQYF.

The gene calls are TRBV19 and TRBJ1-2; D unclear. Looked up from germline, CDR1 is LNHDA and CDR2 is SQIVND (reference sequence). The CDR3 has 12 residues. Between the trimmed V and J ends, which lost 4 bases and 2 bases, there was a span of 5 bases. CDR3 region: CASSNDNYGYTF. The CDR3 region has the DNA TGTGCCAGTAGTAACGACAACTATGGCTACACCTTC.

The chain links TRBV10-2 to TRBJ2-1; TRBD1 might be the D (6 bases). Germline V gene sequence: CDR1 WSHSY, CDR2 SAAADI. The V end was cut by 7 bases, the J end by 6 bases, with 28 bases between. The CDR3 is made up of 18 amino acids. In DNA form, the CDR3 reads TGCGCCAGCAAAATGGACAGAGGTTCTTCCTTTGCGGGCAATGAGCAGTTCTTC. Its translation: CASKMDRGSSFAGNEQFF.

V usage is TRBV7-9 and J usage is TRBJ2-7; tentatively, D is TRBD1 or TRBD2 (6 bases each). Germline V lookup: CDR1 SEHNR, CDR2 FQNEAQ (reference sequence). Trimming left V 1 base short and J 5 bases short, with 12 bases between. The CDR3 runs to 14 residues. For the CDR3, the DNA is TGTGCCAGCAGCTTAGGGGGGGCTCGGGACGAGCAGTACTTC. Encoded protein: CASSLGGARDEQYF.

The rearrangement joins TRBV7-9 to TRBJ2-3; 12 bases match TRBD2. The CDR3 length is 16 residues. V trimming: 5 bases; J trimming: 2 bases; junction bases outside the gene matches: 5. Germline V gene lookup returns CDR1 SEHNR and CDR2 FQNEAQ (reference sequence). CDR3 in DNA: TGTGCCAGCAGCCCCGGACTAGCGGGACCCACAGATACGCAGTATTTT. It is translated as CASSPGLAGPTDTQYF. The whole variable domain, filled in from reference TRBV7-9 and TRBJ2-3, reads DTGVSQNPRHKITKRGQNVTFRCDPISEHNRLYWYRQTLGQGPEFLTYFQNEAQLEKSRLLSDRFSAERPKGSFSTLEIQRTEQGDSAMYLCASSPGLAGPTDTQYFGPGTRLTVL.

A single count supports this clone. The chain combines TRBV5-1 with TRBJ1-2; no clear D gene. The CDR3 sequence is 15 residues long. Trimming stripped 0 bases from V and 4 bases from J, with 13 bases between. Germline V gives CDR1 SGHRS, CDR2 YFSETQ. CDR3 nucleotides: TGCGCCAGCAGCTTGGACGGCGGATTGATCTATGGCTACACCTTC. Its protein product is CASSLDGGLIYGYTF.